This entry describes one T cell receptor (beta chain). Only a few counts were recorded for this clonotype. The antigen it recognizes is unknown. There are no base qualities to consult, and no much larger clone falls within one base. The run used an Illumina HiSeq 1500. Through fastp at Q25 and MiXCR, TCRdb rebuilt clones from the public reads, retaining in-frame beta chains. Under each unique CDR3 protein, matching rows form one entry showing the most common genes and DNA. The sample profile shows fewer than 550,000 distinct CDR3 sequences; about 33% of them were found once. Around 15% of the sample comes from the top ten. CDR1 and CDR2 are drawn from the germline V gene (reference sequence): DFQATT, SNEGSKA. Trimming at the junction amounts to 3 bases on V and 6 bases on J, and the germline ends lie 18 bases apart. From the cysteine through the phenylalanine, the CDR3 covers 15 amino acids. CDR3 DNA is the only sequence kept; it has 45 bases, read in frame from the first base.

The data are from a study of T cell repertoires in cytomegalovirus infection (dated by TCRdb to the late 2010s). With regard to the full study: The HLA type of each donor mattered for the analysis, because public TCR beta signatures pointed to carriage of CMV infection along with the matching HLA type. Results the study describes overall, beyond this receptor: In the ex vivo response, HLA-C-restricted CMV-specific TCR beta clonotypes were dominant, and in two of eight donors the single most frequent clonotype came from this HLA-C-restricted group. Carriers of CMV infection plus the relevant HLA type were discriminated by the cumulative frequency of public TCR beta family members in the study cohort and in an independent 352-donor cohort.

This receptor was taken from a human donor in good health (CMV status not recorded). Some clones in this sample may be carry-over from other donors' samples. Sequencing was carried out using PBMCs. The V and J segments used are TRBV20-1 and TRBJ1-5; the D gene is possibly TRBD1, with 5 bases matching. The CDR3 sequence is CSARGVRAVGQPQHF. The sequence in DNA is TGCAGTGCTAGGGGTGTCAGGGCCGTCGGTCAGCCCCAGCATTTT.